These 6 T cell receptor beta chains originate from one sample sequenced in a study of cytomegalovirus exposure and HLA in healthy donors. 60 Vbeta and 13 Jbeta primers were used in PCR. Clones were sequenced by immunoSEQ multiplex PCR, and TCRdb holds only the in-frame ones, with some missing. The sample lists about 120,000 clones; less than 80% were seen once. The sequenced material came from PBMCs. The receptor set was obtained from a woman aged 40-49 years in good health and CMV-seropositive.

The chain carries TRBV10-3 and TRBJ2-7; D may be TRBD1 (7 bases). Between the trimmed V and J ends, which lost 6 bases and 0 bases, there was a span of 9 bases. The V gene's germline CDR1 is ENHRY and CDR2 SYGVKD. CDR3 length equals 13 residues. The CDR3, as DNA: TGTGCCATCAGGCGGGACAGCTCCTACGAGCAGTACTTC. This translates into CAIRRDSSYEQYF.

The chain is built from TRBV6-4 and TRBJ1-2; perhaps TRBD1 as D (5 bases). V was shortened by 6 bases and J by 4 bases, with 24 bases between the two germline ends. CDR3 length: 17 amino acids. Germline CDR1 and CDR2: MRHNA and SNTAGT. CDR3 amino acids: CASRAGQTQIRVYGYTF. In DNA, the CDR3 is TGTGCCAGCAGGGCAGGACAAACTCAGATCCGGGTCTATGGCTACACCTTC.

Only one count was recorded for this clone. The chain combines TRBV7-8 with TRBJ2-1, with TRBD2 identical over 14 bases. The V and J ends lost 3 bases and 6 bases, in that order; junction bases with no gene match: 19. The CDR3 has 21 residues. Germline V gene sequence: CDR1 SGHVS, CDR2 FQNEAQ. In DNA form, the CDR3 reads TGTGCCAGCAGCTTGCGACTAGCGGGAGGGAGTTACCCCACCCTGGGCAATGAGCAGTTCTTC. This sequence encodes CASSLRLAGGSYPTLGNEQFF.

The chain links TRBV10-3 to TRBJ2-5; 14 nucleotides match TRBD2. V was clipped by 10 bases and J by 11 bases; unmatched bases: 9. The CDR3 spans 13 residues. Germline CDR1 reads ENHRY; CDR2 reads SYGVKD. CDR3 loop: CATQPGLAGEQYF. As DNA, the CDR3 is TGTGCCACTCAACCGGGACTAGCGGGGGAGCAGTACTTC.

This clone was found a few times. CDR3 nucleotides: TGTGCCAGCAGCTATACAGGGTGGGCAACTAATGAAAAACTGTTTTTT. Translation gives CASSYTGWATNEKLFF. The rearrangement links TRBV14 to TRBJ1-4, with TRBD1 as a possible D gene (6 bases). V was clipped by 5 bases and J by 0 bases, with 13 bases between them. Germline V lookup: CDR1 SGHDN, CDR2 FVKESK. The CDR3 spans 16 residues. Full variable domain (missing parts from reference TRBV14 and TRBJ1-4): EAGVTQFPSHSVIEKGQTVTLRCDPISGHDNLYWYRRVMGKEIKFLLHFVKESKQDESGMPNNRFLAERTGGTYSTLKVQPAELEDSGVYFCASSYTGWATNEKLFFGSGTQLSVL.

The CDR3 loop is CASSERGETQYF. The CDR3 nucleotides read TGTGCCAGCAGTGAAAGGGGAGAGACCCAGTACTTC. The chain carries TRBV6-1 and TRBJ2-5; a possible D gene is TRBD1 (5 bases). Germline V gives CDR1 MNHNS, CDR2 SASEGT. The CDR3 sequence is 12 residues long. Trimming stripped 2 bases from V and 4 bases from J, with 5 bases between.